This is a list of T cell receptor beta chains from one sample in a study of cytomegalovirus exposure and HLA in healthy donors. The table came from immunoSEQ multiplex PCR; TCRdb's copy has only in-frame clones and leaves some out. The table records tens of thousands of clones, roughly four fifths of them present only once. The source material was PBMCs. These receptors were obtained from a man in his forties or fifties in good health and CMV-seronegative. Both conserved end residues are part of each CDR3. The D gene is left open where the match is weak. A row's size may be missing; if present it is once, few, many or a size class.

V gene: TRBV2
clone size: once
J gene: TRBJ1-2
D gene: TRBD1
CDR3 DNA: TGTGCCAGCAGTGAAGAAGCGACAGGGTTCTATGGCTACACCTTC
CDR3 protein: CASSEEATGFYGYTF

V gene: TRBV7-2
clone size: -
J gene: TRBJ1-3
D gene: -
CDR3 DNA: TGTGCCAGCAGCACGCGCTCACGGGGGTCCGGTGGAAACACCATATATTTT
CDR3 protein: CASSTRSRGSGGNTIYF

V gene: TRBV5-1
clone size: -
J gene: TRBJ1-2
D gene: -
CDR3 DNA: TGCGCCAGCAGCCCAGACAGGGGCTACACCTTC
CDR3 protein: CASSPDRGYTF

V gene: TRBV7-9
clone size: -
J gene: TRBJ2-7
D gene: -
CDR3 DNA: TGTGCCAGCAGCTTAGCTAGCTATTACGAGCAGTACTTC
CDR3 protein: CASSLASYYEQYF

V gene: TRBV5-8
clone size: -
J gene: TRBJ1-1
D gene: -
CDR3 DNA: TGTGCCAGCAGCTGGCCCGGGGGTACGATGTTTGTGAACACTGAAGCTTTCTTT
CDR3 protein: CASSWPGGTMFVNTEAFF

V gene: TRBV28
clone size: -
J gene: TRBJ2-5
D gene: -
CDR3 DNA: TGTGCCAGCAGTTTCGCAGGTTTCTCCGAAGAGACCCAGTACTTC
CDR3 protein: CASSFAGFSEETQYF

V gene: TRBV7-2
clone size: -
J gene: TRBJ1-5
D gene: -
CDR3 DNA: TGTGCCAGCAAAATACAGGGAGATCAGCCCCAGCATTTT
CDR3 protein: CASKIQGDQPQHF

V gene: TRBV5-1
clone size: -
J gene: TRBJ1-4
D gene: -
CDR3 DNA: TGCGCCAGCAGCCCTTGGACATTAACTAATGAAAAACTGTTTTTT
CDR3 protein: CASSPWTLTNEKLFF

V gene: TRBV6-1
clone size: -
J gene: TRBJ1-2
D gene: TRBD1
CDR3 DNA: TGTGCCAGCAGTGAAGCGCCACAGGGGGCTATTGGCTACACCTTC
CDR3 protein: CASSEAPQGAIGYTF

V gene: TRBV19
clone size: -
J gene: TRBJ1-1
D gene: -
CDR3 DNA: TGTGCCAGTAGTATAACAGGCCAGAACACTGAAGCTTTCTTT
CDR3 protein: CASSITGQNTEAFF

V gene: TRBV5-1
clone size: -
J gene: TRBJ2-5
D gene: TRBD2
CDR3 DNA: TGCGCCAGCAGCTTACTAGCGGGGGGGCAAGAGACCCAGTACTTC
CDR3 protein: CASSLLAGGQETQYF

V gene: TRBV30
clone size: -
J gene: TRBJ2-7
D gene: -
CDR3 DNA: TGTGCCCGCGGAGAATTCGGCGAGCAGTACTTC
CDR3 protein: CARGEFGEQYF

V gene: TRBV7-9
clone size: few
J gene: TRBJ2-1
D gene: TRBD2
CDR3 DNA: TGTGCCAGCAGCCATTCGGGTAGCGGGGCGTACAATGAGCAGTTCTTC
CDR3 protein: CASSHSGSGAYNEQFF

V gene: TRBV7-9
clone size: -
J gene: TRBJ1-2
D gene: TRBD1
CDR3 DNA: TGTGCCAGCAGTCCACAGGGGGGAAATGGCTACACCTTC
CDR3 protein: CASSPQGGNGYTF

V gene: TRBV18
clone size: -
J gene: TRBJ1-2
D gene: TRBD1
CDR3 DNA: TGTGCCAGCTCAATGACAGGGATTTATGTCCTCGCCAACTATGGCTACACCTTC
CDR3 protein: CASSMTGIYVLANYGYTF

V gene: TRBV9
clone size: -
J gene: TRBJ1-2
D gene: -
CDR3 DNA: TGTGCCAGCAGCTCCCATCGGGGGGCAGATGGCTACACCTTC
CDR3 protein: CASSSHRGADGYTF

V gene: TRBV18
clone size: -
J gene: TRBJ2-1
D gene: TRBD1
CDR3 DNA: TGTGCCAGCGGACAGGGTAGCTACAATGAGCAGTTCTTC
CDR3 protein: CASGQGSYNEQFF

V gene: TRBV28
clone size: -
J gene: TRBJ1-2
D gene: TRBD1
CDR3 DNA: TGTGCCAGCAGTTTAATTCGGACAGGCAGGGATGGCTACACCTTC
CDR3 protein: CASSLIRTGRDGYTF